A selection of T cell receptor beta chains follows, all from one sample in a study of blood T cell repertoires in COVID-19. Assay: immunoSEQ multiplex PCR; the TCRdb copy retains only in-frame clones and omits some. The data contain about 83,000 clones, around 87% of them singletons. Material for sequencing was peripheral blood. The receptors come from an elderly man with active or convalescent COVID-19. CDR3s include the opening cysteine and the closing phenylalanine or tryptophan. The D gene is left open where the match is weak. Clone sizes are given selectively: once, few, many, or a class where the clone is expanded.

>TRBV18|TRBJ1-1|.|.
TGTGCCAGCTCACCACCGGGGCGGGGGAAGAACACTGAAGCTTTCTTT
CASSPPGRGKNTEAFF
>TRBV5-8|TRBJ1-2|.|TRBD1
TGTGCCAGCAGCTTGGGATTTCGGACAGGTACTCTTCTTGGCTACACCTTC
CASSLGFRTGTLLGYTF
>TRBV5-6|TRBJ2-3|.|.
TGTGCCAGCAGCTTACAGGCAGGCGTTGTTTTGGATACGCAGTATTTT
CASSLQAGVVLDTQYF
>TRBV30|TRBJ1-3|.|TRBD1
TGTGCCTGGGGGCCCCGACAGGGGTGGAAATACACCATATATTTT
CAWGPRQGWKYTIYF
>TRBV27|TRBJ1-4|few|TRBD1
TGTGCCAGCAGTTTCGGGACAGGGGGAACTAATGAAAAACTGTTTTTT
CASSFGTGGTNEKLFF
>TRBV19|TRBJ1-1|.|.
TGTGCCAGTGGCCTCAGGGCCCCAAAGAACACTGAAGCTTTCTTT
CASGLRAPKNTEAFF
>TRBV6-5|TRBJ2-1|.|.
TGTGCCAGTCGCAACATAGCAGTTACCTACAATGAGCAGTTCTTC
CASRNIAVTYNEQFF
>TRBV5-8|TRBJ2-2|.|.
TGTGCCAGCAGCTTCGGTTTCGGAGGGCACACCGGGGAGCTGTTTTTT
CASSFGFGGHTGELFF
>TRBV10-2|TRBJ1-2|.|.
TGCGCCAGCAGTGGGAGCGGCAGGGGCTACACCTTC
CASSGSGRGYTF
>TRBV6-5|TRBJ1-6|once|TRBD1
TGTGCCAGCATGATACAGGAGGGGGCGGCTTCACCCCTCCACTTT
CASMIQEGAASPLHF
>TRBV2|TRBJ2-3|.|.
TGTGCCAGCACCCAGGAGGCTAGCACAGATACGCAGTATTTT
CASTQEASTDTQYF
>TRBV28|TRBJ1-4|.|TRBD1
TGTGCCAGCAGTGCAGGGACAGCCCCGACTTTATTTGAAAAACTGTTTTTT
CASSAGTAPTLFEKLFF
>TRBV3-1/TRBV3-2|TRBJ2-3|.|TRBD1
TGTGCCAGCAGCCACGACTCAAGGGGGCCAACGGATACGCAGTATTTT
CASSHDSRGPTDTQYF
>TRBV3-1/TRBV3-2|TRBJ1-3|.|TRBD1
TGTGCCAGCAGCACGGACAGGGGAAACACCATATATTTT
CASSTDRGNTIYF
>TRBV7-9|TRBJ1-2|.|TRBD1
TGTGCCAGCAGCTCAAAAGGAGCGGGGACAGGGACTGGCTACACCTTC
CASSSKGAGTGTGYTF
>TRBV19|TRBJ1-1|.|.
TGTGCCAGTAGCAGGACTGAGAACACTGAAGCTTTCTTT
CASSRTENTEAFF
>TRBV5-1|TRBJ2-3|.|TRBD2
TGCGCCAGCAGCTCGGGACTAGCGGGGAACACAGATACGCAGTATTTT
CASSSGLAGNTDTQYF
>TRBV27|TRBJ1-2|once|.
TGTGCCAGTGGGGAGGGGGGAGCTAACTATGGCTACACCTTC
CASGEGGANYGYTF
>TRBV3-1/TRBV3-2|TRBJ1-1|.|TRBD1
TGTGCCAGCAGCGGACAGGGGAACACTGAAGCTTTCTTT
CASSGQGNTEAFF
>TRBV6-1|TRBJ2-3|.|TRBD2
TGTGCCAGCAGTGTTAGCGGGGGGCGGATTGGAGATACGCAGTATTTT
CASSVSGGRIGDTQYF
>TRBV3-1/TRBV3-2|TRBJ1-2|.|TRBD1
TGTGCCAGCAGCCACAGGGGGGCAGAGGGCTACACCTTC
CASSHRGAEGYTF
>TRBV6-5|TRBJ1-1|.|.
TGTGCCAGCAGTTGGACAACCGGCCCCACTGAAGCTTTCTTT
CASSWTTGPTEAFF
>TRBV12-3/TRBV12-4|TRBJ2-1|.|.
TGTGCCAGCAGTTTCGTTCCCCATGAGCAGTTCTTC
CASSFVPHEQFF
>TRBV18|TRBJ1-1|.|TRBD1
TGTGCCAGCTCACTCACAGTACAGGGGATGAACACTGAAGCTTTCTTT
CASSLTVQGMNTEAFF
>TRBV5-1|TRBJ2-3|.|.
TGCGCCAGCAGGGAGGGGCCGGGCACAGATACGCAGTATTTT
CASREGPGTDTQYF
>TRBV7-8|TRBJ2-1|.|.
TGTGCCAGCAGCCCGACGAAGTGGGGCCAGGGTTGGTTCTTC
CASSPTKWGQGWFF
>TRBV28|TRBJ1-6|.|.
TGTGCCAGCAGTTTGATCGGGGAAGCCTATAATTCACCCCTCCACTTT
CASSLIGEAYNSPLHF
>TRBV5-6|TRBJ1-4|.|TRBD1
TGTGCCAGCAGACCCGGGACAGCGAATGAAAAACTGTTTTTT
CASRPGTANEKLFF
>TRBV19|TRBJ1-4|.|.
TGTGCCGCCTCAGACAGTTCTAATGAAAAACTGTTTTTT
CAASDSSNEKLFF
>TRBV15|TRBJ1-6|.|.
TGTGCCACCAGCAGAGTGGGGGGGGATTCACCCCTCCACTTT
CATSRVGGDSPLHF
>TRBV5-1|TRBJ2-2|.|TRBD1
TGCGCCAGCAGCATAAACCGTTGGGACAGGGACGCCGGGGAGCTGTTTTTT
CASSINRWDRDAGELFF
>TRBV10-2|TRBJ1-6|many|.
TGCGCCAGCAGTGCCGGGGGGCACGGGCCACCCCTCCACTTT
CASSAGGHGPPLHF
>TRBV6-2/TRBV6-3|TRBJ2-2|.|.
TGTGCCAGCAGTTACTTTCGGCGGACGAACACCGGGGAGCTGTTTTTT
CASSYFRRTNTGELFF
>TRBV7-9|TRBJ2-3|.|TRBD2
TGTGCCAGCAGCTACCGGGTCCCTAGCGGGGGGGCAGATACGCAGTATTTT
CASSYRVPSGGADTQYF
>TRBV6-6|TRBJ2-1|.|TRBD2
TGTGCCAGCAAACTAGCGGGGGGGCTGAATGAGCAGTTCTTC
CASKLAGGLNEQFF
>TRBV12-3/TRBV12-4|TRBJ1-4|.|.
TGTGCCAGCAGTTTTGGCCAGGGAGAAAAACTGTTTTTT
CASSFGQGEKLFF
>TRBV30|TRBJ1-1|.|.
TGTGCCTGGAGTCTCGAGGGTGGGAGAACTGAAGCTTTCTTT
CAWSLEGGRTEAFF
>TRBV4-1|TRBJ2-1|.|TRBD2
TGCGCCAGCAGCCGACTAGCGGGGGGTTCCTACAATGAGCAGTTCTTC
CASSRLAGGSYNEQFF
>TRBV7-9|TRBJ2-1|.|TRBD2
TGTGCCAGCAGCTTAGGACTAGCGGGGGCCTACAATGAGCAGTTCTTC
CASSLGLAGAYNEQFF
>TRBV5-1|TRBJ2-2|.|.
TGCGCCAGCAGTTCGGACCCGGGGGTCGGGGAGCTGTTTTTT
CASSSDPGVGELFF
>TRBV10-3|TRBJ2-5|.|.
TGTGCCATCAGTGAGCAGGGGCCTTCAGAGACCCAGTACTTC
CAISEQGPSETQYF
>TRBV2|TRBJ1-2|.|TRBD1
TGTGCCAGCAGCGAACAGGGGTTTGGCTACACCTTC
CASSEQGFGYTF
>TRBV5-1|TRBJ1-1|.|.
TGCGCCAGCAGCCGCAGGGGAGAGGACACTGAAGCTTTCTTT
CASSRRGEDTEAFF
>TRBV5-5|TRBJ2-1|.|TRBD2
TGTGCCAGCAGCGAATTGGGTCTAGCGGGAGCCCACTCCTACAATGAGCAGTTCTTC
CASSELGLAGAHSYNEQFF
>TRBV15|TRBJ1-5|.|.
TGTGCCACCAGCGGAGACGGGACAACGATTCAGCCCCAGCATTTT
CATSGDGTTIQPQHF
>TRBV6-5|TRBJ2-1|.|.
TGTGCCAGCATTAAACGGGACTCCCAGGAGAATGAGCAGTTCTTC
CASIKRDSQENEQFF
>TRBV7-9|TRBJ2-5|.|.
TGTGCCAGCAGCCCGCGGCGACTAGACGGGGAGACCCAGTACTTC
CASSPRRLDGETQYF
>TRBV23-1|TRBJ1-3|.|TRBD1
TGCGCCAGCTTCTCCGGTAGGGACAGGGCCTATTCGACCTCTGGAAACACCATATATTTT
CASFSGRDRAYSTSGNTIYF
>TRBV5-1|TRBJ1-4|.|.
TGCGCCAGCAGCTTGGGGCAGCGTAATGAAAAACTGTTTTTT
CASSLGQRNEKLFF
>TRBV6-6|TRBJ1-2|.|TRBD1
TGTGCCAGCAGTATGAGGACAGGGAACTATGGCTACACCTTC
CASSMRTGNYGYTF
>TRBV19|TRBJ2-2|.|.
TGTGCCAGTAGTAGTCGGTCCTTCCCCGGGGAGCTGTTTTTT
CASSSRSFPGELFF
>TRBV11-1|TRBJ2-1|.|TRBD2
TGTGCCAGCAGCCCGGGACTAGCGGAAAATGAGCAGTTCTTC
CASSPGLAENEQFF
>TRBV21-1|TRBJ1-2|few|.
TGTGCCAGCAGCATATTGGGCAGAAGTAACTATGGCTACACCTTC
CASSILGRSNYGYTF
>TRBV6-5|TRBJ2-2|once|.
TGTGCCAGCACTCTTGACAGCCACGACACCGGGGAGCTGTTTTTT
CASTLDSHDTGELFF
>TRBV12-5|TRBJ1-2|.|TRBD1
TGTGCTAGTGGTTTGCTGGGACAGTCCGAACGGTCCTACACCTTC
CASGLLGQSERSYTF